Sequencing of this T cell receptor (beta chain) was carried out in a study of blood T cell repertoires in COVID-19. Looking at the study overall: PBMCs, B-cell-depleted T cells, or T cells provided the cDNA or gDNA that made up the material.

This clone was detected only once. As originally analysed: Amplification of reference gene primers was used by the study to estimate nucleated cell counts. The data were produced by immunoSEQ multiplex PCR, yet TCRdb's version contains in-frame clones alone and is incomplete. That table is the source of V, J and clone size, and D and trimming were worked out from the DNA. This table has about 100,000 clones, 75% to 90% appearing once. The sequence was collected from a man aged 55 to 69 with acute or convalescent COVID-19. Sequencing used peripheral blood.

CDR3 residues: CASSMDRDQPQHF. CDR3 DNA sequence: TGTGCCAGCAGCATGGACAGGGATCAGCCCCAGCATTTT. J is TRBJ1-5 and V is TRBV27; 8 bases fit TRBD1. J was trimmed by 5 bases and V by 6 bases; bases with no gene match: 3. The CDR3 sequence is 13 residues long. CDR1 and CDR2 from the germline V gene are MNHEY and SMNVEV (reference sequence).